This T cell receptor beta chain was sequenced for a study of cytotoxic CD8 clonotypes in ibrutinib-treated CLL. Comments on this clone: Its cognate antigen is unknown.

Profiling relied on immunoSEQ multiplex PCR, and the TCRdb table lists in-frame clones only, not all of them. The sample consists of about 330,000 clones, approximately 67% of them appearing once. Germline CDR1 KGHSH, CDR2 LQKENI. The CDR3 sequence is 13 residues long. V dropped 4 bases and J dropped 5 bases, with 11 bases sitting between them. Study conclusions and caveats: Clonality went up at the time of ibrutinib response, stayed stable in sustained remission, and later dropped back toward its baseline level at progression. Few clonotypes were public, and these shrank or held steady under treatment.

The V and J genes are TRBV18 and TRBJ2-5; D is perhaps TRBD2 (6 bases). The specimen was PBMCs, collected after 36 months of ibrutinib treatment. This receptor was identified in a human donor with chronic lymphocytic leukemia. CDR3 DNA sequence: TGTGCCAGCTCACTTGCGGGGATGGAGACCCAGTACTTC. Its protein product is CASSLAGMETQYF.